This T cell receptor beta chain was identified in a study of cytomegalovirus exposure and HLA in healthy donors. Turning to the study itself: In an early release, HLA-typed donors contributed roughly 85 million unique TCR sequences.

Both 60 Vbeta primers and 13 Jbeta primers went into the PCR. Sequencing was performed with immunoSEQ multiplex PCR; in TCRdb, only in-frame clones are kept and a portion is missing. The table has about 160,000 clones, about three quarters seen once. As to this clone: Its antigen is not known.

Overall study results and limits: A later analysis showed that HLA-associated TCR beta chains had undergone more clonal expansion than equally common others. What was likely a sequencing artifact was a cluster of highly shared sequence variants.

The sample consisted of PBMCs. This clonotype was sampled from a middle-aged woman in good health and CMV-seropositive.

The CDR3 DNA sequence: TGTGCCAGCAGCTTCCGAGGGCAGGGGCAGAATGAAAAACTGTTTTTT. Its translation is CASSFRGQGQNEKLFF. The V gene is TRBV13, the J gene TRBJ1-4; maybe TRBD1 (6 bases). The germline gives CDR1 PRHDT, CDR2 FYEKMQ (reference sequence). This CDR3 has 16 residues. With 3 bases removed from V and 5 bases from J, the gap between germline ends came to 16 bases.